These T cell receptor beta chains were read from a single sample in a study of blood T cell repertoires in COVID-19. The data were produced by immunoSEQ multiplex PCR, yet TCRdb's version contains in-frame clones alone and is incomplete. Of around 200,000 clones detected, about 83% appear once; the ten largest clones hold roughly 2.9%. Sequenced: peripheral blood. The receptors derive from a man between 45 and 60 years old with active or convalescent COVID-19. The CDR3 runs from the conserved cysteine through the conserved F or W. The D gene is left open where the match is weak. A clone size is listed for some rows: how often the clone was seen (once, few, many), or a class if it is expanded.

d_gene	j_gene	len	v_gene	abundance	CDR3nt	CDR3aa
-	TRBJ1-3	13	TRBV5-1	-	TGCGCCAGCTCCCCCGAATGGGGAGACACCATATATTTT	CASSPEWGDTIYF
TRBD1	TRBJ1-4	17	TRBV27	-	TGTGCCAGCAGTTCGATCCGGGACAGGGGGCCGAATGAAAAACTGTTTTTT	CASSSIRDRGPNEKLFF
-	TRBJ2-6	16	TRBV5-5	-	TGTGCCAGCAGCTTTCTCCAGGGAAGGGGAGCCAACGTCCTGACTTTC	CASSFLQGRGANVLTF
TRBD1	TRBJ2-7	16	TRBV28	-	TGTGCCAGCAGGTTGCTCGGGACAGGGGGTGCCTACGAGCAGTACTTC	CASRLLGTGGAYEQYF
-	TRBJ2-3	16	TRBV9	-	TGTGCCAGCAGCGTAGCGGTTAGCCGGAGCCTAGATACGCAGTATTTT	CASSVAVSRSLDTQYF
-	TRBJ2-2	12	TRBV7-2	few	TGTGCCAGCAGCCTACGGTGGGGGGAGCTGTTTTTT	CASSLRWGELFF
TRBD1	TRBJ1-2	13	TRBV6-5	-	TGTGCCAGCAGTCCCTACAGGGGCGAGGGCTACACCTTC	CASSPYRGEGYTF
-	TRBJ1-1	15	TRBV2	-	TGTGCCAGCAGTGAAAGCAGGGGAGTGAACACTGAAGCTTTCTTT	CASSESRGVNTEAFF
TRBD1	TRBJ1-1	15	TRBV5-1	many	TGCGCCAGCAGCTCACGACAGGGGGAGAACACTGAAGCTTTCTTT	CASSSRQGENTEAFF
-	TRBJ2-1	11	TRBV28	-	TGTGCCAGCAGTTTGGTGAGAGAGCAGTTCTTC	CASSLVREQFF
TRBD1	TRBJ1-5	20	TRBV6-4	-	TGTGCCAGCAGTGACTCTGGGGCAGGGGGCGGGTTTTATAGCAATCAGCCCCAGCATTTT	CASSDSGAGGGFYSNQPQHF
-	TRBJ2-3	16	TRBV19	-	TGTGCCAGTAGTATGATAAGAACAGGGCTTAAGGATACGCAGTATTTT	CASSMIRTGLKDTQYF
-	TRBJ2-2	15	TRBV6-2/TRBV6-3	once	TGTGCCAGCAGTCCCCCCCCTCCCAACACCGGGGAGCTGTTTTTT	CASSPPPPNTGELFF
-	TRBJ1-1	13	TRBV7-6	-	TGTGCCAGCAGCGCCGGGGGGAGCACTGAAGCTTTCTTT	CASSAGGSTEAFF
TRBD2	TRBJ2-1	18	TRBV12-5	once	TGTGCTAGTGGTTTGCCCCGACTAGCGGGACCCCTCTACAATGAGCAGTTCTTC	CASGLPRLAGPLYNEQFF